This is a list of T cell receptor beta chains from one sample in a study of neurological immune-mediated disorders. TCRdb itself ran the 5' RACE reads through MiXCR, one entry per CDR3 protein. Altogether about 65,000 distinct CDR3 sequences are present, about 4% being singletons, with the ten largest covering roughly 2.7%. Sample: PBMCs. Receptor source: a man aged 50 or older with multiple sclerosis. Both conserved end residues are part of each CDR3.

j_gene: TRBJ2-3; v_gene: TRBV4-3; CDR3aa: CASSQEPSTDTQYF
j_gene: TRBJ2-3; v_gene: TRBV4-1; CDR3aa: CASSQDSGTGLSTDTQYF
j_gene: TRBJ2-7; v_gene: TRBV10-3; CDR3aa: CAISEGGFGGTGEQYF
j_gene: TRBJ2-1; v_gene: TRBV12-3/TRBV12-4; CDR3aa: CASSFHEQFF
j_gene: TRBJ2-5; v_gene: TRBV20-1; CDR3aa: CSVSTGGWETQYF
j_gene: TRBJ1-1; v_gene: TRBV5-5; CDR3aa: CASSLNTNTEAFF
j_gene: TRBJ1-6; v_gene: TRBV18; CDR3aa: CASSPPVTGTNSPLHF
j_gene: TRBJ1-5; v_gene: TRBV3-1; CDR3aa: CASSQSFGQPQNF
j_gene: TRBJ2-1; v_gene: TRBV7-2; CDR3aa: CASSLGSWDNEQFF
j_gene: TRBJ1-5; v_gene: TRBV10-3; CDR3aa: CAISTRGTPGQPQNF
j_gene: TRBJ1-2; v_gene: TRBV20-1; CDR3aa: CSAKTGAYGYTF
j_gene: TRBJ2-1; v_gene: TRBV18; CDR3aa: CASSPWTGGYNEQFF
j_gene: TRBJ1-2; v_gene: TRBV6-5; CDR3aa: CASSYSGPTDYGYTF
j_gene: TRBJ2-1; v_gene: TRBV18; CDR3aa: CASSLLGLAGSYEQFF
j_gene: TRBJ1-4; v_gene: TRBV20-1; CDR3aa: CSASHNAFEKLFF
j_gene: TRBJ1-5; v_gene: TRBV20-1; CDR3aa: CSATRGTGGNQPQHF
j_gene: TRBJ2-1; v_gene: TRBV7-2; CDR3aa: CASSLESTLNEQFF
j_gene: TRBJ2-7; v_gene: TRBV4-2; CDR3aa: CASSQFHRGGDEQYF
j_gene: TRBJ2-1; v_gene: TRBV7-9; CDR3aa: CASSYTHNEQFF
j_gene: TRBJ2-5; v_gene: TRBV15; CDR3aa: CATRTLAGADFGETQYF
j_gene: TRBJ2-5; v_gene: TRBV5-6; CDR3aa: CASSLSSGAETQYF
j_gene: TRBJ1-3; v_gene: TRBV3-1; CDR3aa: CASSFGTSGNTIYF
j_gene: TRBJ1-5; v_gene: TRBV7-9; CDR3aa: CASSLEGGQPQHF
j_gene: TRBJ2-5; v_gene: TRBV7-6; CDR3aa: CASSFLRGGQETQYF
j_gene: TRBJ2-4; v_gene: TRBV12-3/TRBV12-4; CDR3aa: CASSLRGRNIQYF
j_gene: TRBJ1-1; v_gene: TRBV5-1; CDR3aa: CASSHGGTTEAFF
j_gene: TRBJ1-2; v_gene: TRBV3-1; CDR3aa: CASSQEGGEYGYTF
j_gene: TRBJ2-5; v_gene: TRBV5-1; CDR3aa: CASSLAGRAQETQYF
j_gene: TRBJ2-1; v_gene: TRBV12-3/TRBV12-4; CDR3aa: CASSLTSIDEQFF
j_gene: TRBJ1-5; v_gene: TRBV10-2; CDR3aa: CASTGTAYQPQNF
j_gene: TRBJ1-5; v_gene: TRBV6-5; CDR3aa: CASRLRVGQPQNF
j_gene: TRBJ2-4; v_gene: TRBV5-6; CDR3aa: CASSSSADVALAKNIQYF
j_gene: TRBJ2-3; v_gene: TRBV20-1; CDR3aa: CSARGADRGPTDTQYF
j_gene: TRBJ1-2; v_gene: TRBV5-1; CDR3aa: CASSLAILDRNYGYTF
j_gene: TRBJ2-5; v_gene: TRBV12-3/TRBV12-4; CDR3aa: CASSKTLGAAPKETQYF
j_gene: TRBJ2-1; v_gene: TRBV7-2; CDR3aa: CASSLWTGGLGEQFF
j_gene: TRBJ1-1; v_gene: TRBV10-3; CDR3aa: CAISASGTGMNTEAFF
j_gene: TRBJ1-3; v_gene: TRBV5-1; CDR3aa: CASSRDRSSGNTIYF
j_gene: TRBJ2-3; v_gene: TRBV3-1; CDR3aa: CAASGTYTDTQYF
j_gene: TRBJ1-1; v_gene: TRBV24-1; CDR3aa: CATRGTGGNTEAFF
j_gene: TRBJ1-5; v_gene: TRBV6-1; CDR3aa: CASRRDSHQPQHF
j_gene: TRBJ2-6; v_gene: TRBV6-5; CDR3aa: CASSYFSGANVLTF
j_gene: TRBJ2-1; v_gene: TRBV20-1; CDR3aa: CSADGETYNEQFF
j_gene: TRBJ1-3; v_gene: TRBV7-2; CDR3aa: CASSQGGSGNTIYF
j_gene: TRBJ2-1; v_gene: TRBV7-2; CDR3aa: CASSLGLAAGEQFF
j_gene: TRBJ2-3; v_gene: TRBV5-1; CDR3aa: CASSSTGGTDTQYF
j_gene: TRBJ2-2; v_gene: TRBV7-9; CDR3aa: CASSTGQPGKFF
j_gene: TRBJ1-2; v_gene: TRBV5-6; CDR3aa: CASSAGYGTGYGYTF
j_gene: TRBJ2-2; v_gene: TRBV5-1; CDR3aa: CASSLGSQTGELFF
j_gene: TRBJ1-4; v_gene: TRBV20-1; CDR3aa: CSARAREKLFF
j_gene: TRBJ2-2; v_gene: TRBV4-2; CDR3aa: CASSLLAGTNTGELFF
j_gene: TRBJ2-1; v_gene: TRBV20-1; CDR3aa: CSARTSGGNNKYNEQFF
j_gene: TRBJ1-2; v_gene: TRBV5-5; CDR3aa: CASSFGAAYHGYTF
j_gene: TRBJ2-5; v_gene: TRBV20-1; CDR3aa: CSARHSQAIQETQYF
j_gene: TRBJ2-3; v_gene: TRBV7-6; CDR3aa: CASSLGVGLSTDTQYF
j_gene: TRBJ1-6; v_gene: TRBV7-9; CDR3aa: CASSLRSQNNSPLHF
j_gene: TRBJ1-5; v_gene: TRBV14; CDR3aa: CASSQDRGQPQHF
j_gene: TRBJ2-3; v_gene: TRBV3-1; CDR3aa: CASSRLGMSSTDTQYF